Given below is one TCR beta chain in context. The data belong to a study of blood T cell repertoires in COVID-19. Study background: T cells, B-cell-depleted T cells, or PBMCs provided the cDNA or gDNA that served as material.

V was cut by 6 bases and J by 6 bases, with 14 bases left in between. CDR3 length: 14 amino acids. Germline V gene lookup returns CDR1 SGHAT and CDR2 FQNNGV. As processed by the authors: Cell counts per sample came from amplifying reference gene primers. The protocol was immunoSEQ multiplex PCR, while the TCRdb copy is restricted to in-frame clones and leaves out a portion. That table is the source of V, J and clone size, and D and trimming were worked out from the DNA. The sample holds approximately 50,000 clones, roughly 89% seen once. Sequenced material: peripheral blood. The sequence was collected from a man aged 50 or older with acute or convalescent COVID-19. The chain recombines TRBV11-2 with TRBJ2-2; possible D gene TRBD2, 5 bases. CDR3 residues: CASRTTPLAGELFF. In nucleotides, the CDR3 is TGTGCCAGCAGAACCACCCCACTAGCCGGGGAGCTGTTTTTT.